Listed below are T cell receptor beta chains from one sample, sequenced in a study of blood T cell repertoires in COVID-19. This table comes from immunoSEQ multiplex PCR, and its TCRdb copy is limited to in-frame clones, with some not included. The top ten hold roughly two fifths of the sample, which has 150,000 or so clones, about 85% seen once. Specimen: peripheral blood. Source of these receptors: a human donor in a cohort sampled during active COVID-19. Both conserved end residues are part of each CDR3. D genes are given only for firm matches. Rows may omit the clone size; those that give it use once, few, many or a size class.

clone_size j_call v_call d_call cdr3_nt cdr3_aa
. TRBJ1-2 TRBV3-1/TRBV3-2 . TGTGCCAGCAGCCCTGGACAGTTCTATGGCTACACCTTC CASSPGQFYGYTF
. TRBJ2-7 TRBV2 . TGTGCCAGCATTCGAAAGGGTGACAGGACAGAAGAGCAGTACTTC CASIRKGDRTEEQYF
. TRBJ2-1 TRBV5-6 TRBD2 TGTGCCAGCAGCATGGGACTAGCCTCCTACAATGAGCAGTTCTTC CASSMGLASYNEQFF
. TRBJ1-2 TRBV4-1 . TGCGCCAGCAGCCAAGAGGGTAGGGAGGATGGCTACACCTTC CASSQEGREDGYTF
. TRBJ2-7 TRBV7-8 . TGTGCCAGCAGCTTAAATGGGGCCCACGAGCAGTACTTC CASSLNGAHEQYF
. TRBJ2-3 TRBV5-4 TRBD2 TGTGCCAGCAGGCCCGGGGGGGCGACAGATACGCAGTATTTT CASRPGGATDTQYF
once TRBJ1-3 TRBV7-2 . TGTGCCAGCAGCCAGCGAGCTTTCTCTGGAAACACCATATATTTT CASSQRAFSGNTIYF
. TRBJ1-2 TRBV12-3/TRBV12-4 . TGTGCCAGCAGTTTCTTCAGTGGCGGGGGCTACACCTTC CASSFFSGGGYTF
. TRBJ2-1 TRBV7-9 TRBD2 TGTGCCAGCAGTTCGATGACTAGCGGGTTATACAATGAGCAGTTCTTC CASSSMTSGLYNEQFF
. TRBJ2-2 TRBV28 . TGTGCCAGCAGTCCCTCGGGTTTGGGTTTTGGCGGGGAGCTGTTTTTT CASSPSGLGFGGELFF
. TRBJ2-3 TRBV11-3 TRBD2 TGTGCCAGCAGCCCGCGGGGGAGTACAGATACGCAGTATTTT CASSPRGSTDTQYF
. TRBJ2-7 TRBV10-1 TRBD1 TGCGCCAGGGGTTCGGGACAGGGGGCCTACGAGCAGTACTTC CARGSGQGAYEQYF
. TRBJ1-4 TRBV6-5 . TGTGCCAGCAGGGCCTTTGTTACCCCTGGTGAAAAACTGTTTTTT CASRAFVTPGEKLFF
. TRBJ2-6 TRBV9 . TGTGCCAGCAGCGTAGCGGCAGGGTTGGACACCTCTGGGGCCAACGTCCTGACTTTC CASSVAAGLDTSGANVLTF
. TRBJ2-7 TRBV4-1 TRBD2 TGCGCCAGCAGCCAAGAGCCAGCGGGGGTCTCCTACGAGCAGTACTTC CASSQEPAGVSYEQYF
. TRBJ1-2 TRBV7-2 . TGTGCCAGCAGCTTAGGGACAGATGGGAGCTATGGCTACACCTTC CASSLGTDGSYGYTF
. TRBJ2-1 TRBV5-1 TRBD2 TGCGCCAGCAGCGTTAGCGGGGGTACTTACAATGAGCAGTTCTTC CASSVSGGTYNEQFF
. TRBJ2-3 TRBV25-1 . TGTGCCAGCAGTCAGGCAGATACGCAGTATTTT CASSQADTQYF
. TRBJ1-2 TRBV14 . TGTGCCAGCAGCCCTCAGCAGGGACACCGCTATGGCTACACCTTC CASSPQQGHRYGYTF
. TRBJ1-4 TRBV19 TRBD1 TGTGCCAGTAGCCTGACAGGGGTTACAAAAAAACTGTTTTTT CASSLTGVTKKLFF
. TRBJ1-1 TRBV5-1 . TGCGCCAGCAGCTTGGGGTGGGGAGACACTGAAGCTTTCTTT CASSLGWGDTEAFF
once TRBJ2-1 TRBV7-8 TRBD2 TGTGCCAGCACCTACAGCGGGGGCGACTACAATGAGCAGTTCTTC CASTYSGGDYNEQFF
. TRBJ1-3 TRBV7-2 . TGTGCCAGCAGCTTACAGGGCTACGGGAACACCATATATTTT CASSLQGYGNTIYF
. TRBJ1-5 TRBV5-5 . TGTGCCAGCAGCGAACCGGGACTGTCGTCGCCCCAGCATTTT CASSEPGLSSPQHF
. TRBJ2-7 TRBV4-3 TRBD1 TGCGCCAGCAGCCAAAGGTTGGGACAGGGGGTCCCCTACGAGCAGTACTTC CASSQRLGQGVPYEQYF
. TRBJ2-1 TRBV7-9 TRBD2 TGTGCCAGCAGCACCGGGACTAGCGGTTTGGATGAGCAGTTCTTC CASSTGTSGLDEQFF
. TRBJ1-6 TRBV10-3 TRBD1 TGTGCCATCAGTGAGCTGGGACAGGGTAATTCACCCCTCCACTTT CAISELGQGNSPLHF
. TRBJ1-5 TRBV18 . TGTGCCAGCTCCCGACAAGGAAATCAGCCCCAGCATTTT CASSRQGNQPQHF
. TRBJ1-3 TRBV28 . TGTGCCAGCACCGGCCGGGGAACTGGAAACACCATATATTTT CASTGRGTGNTIYF
. TRBJ2-2 TRBV7-2 TRBD2 TGTGCCAGCAGTAAATTAGGGAGGGAAACCGGGGAGCTGTTTTTT CASSKLGRETGELFF
. TRBJ1-2 TRBV11-3 . TGTGCCAGCAGCTTAGCACAGGGTCGGGGCTACACCTTC CASSLAQGRGYTF
. TRBJ1-2 TRBV28 . TGTGCCAGCAGGACCCCCGGGGTGACTGGTGGCTACACCTTC CASRTPGVTGGYTF
. TRBJ2-3 TRBV5-1 TRBD2 TGCGCCAGCAGCTTAGGACTAGCGGGGCCCTTTGATACGCAGTATTTT CASSLGLAGPFDTQYF
. TRBJ1-2 TRBV7-9 TRBD1 TGTGCCAGCAGCTTATCGACAGGGGCCAACTATGGCTACACCTTC CASSLSTGANYGYTF
. TRBJ2-7 TRBV30 . TGTGCCTGGAGTGTAATAGGGCCCGGGGTTTGGGCTGAGCAGTACTTC CAWSVIGPGVWAEQYF
. TRBJ2-2 TRBV7-9 TRBD2 TGTGCCATCCTTACTAGCGGGAACACCGGGGAGCTGTTTTTT CAILTSGNTGELFF
. TRBJ2-2 TRBV14 . TGTGCCAGCAGCCGAGTAGACAAAAGTCTGAACACCGGGGAGCTGTTTTTT CASSRVDKSLNTGELFF
. TRBJ1-5 TRBV4-2 . TGTGCCAGCAGCCAGGGACTGGGGGGTAGCAATCAGCCCCAGCATTTT CASSQGLGGSNQPQHF
once TRBJ1-1 TRBV2 . TGTGCCAGCAGTCAAAGCCGGGACATTTGGGTGAACACTGAAGCTTTCTTT CASSQSRDIWVNTEAFF
. TRBJ1-6 TRBV19 TRBD1 TGTGCCAGTAGGTATGGACAGGGGAGGATTAATTCACCCCTCCACTTT CASRYGQGRINSPLHF
. TRBJ2-3 TRBV7-2 TRBD2 TGTGCCAGCAGCTTAGCTGTAGCGGGGGGGCAAGATACGCAGTATTTT CASSLAVAGGQDTQYF
few TRBJ1-2 TRBV6-1 TRBD1 TGTGCCAGCAGTGAAGGGGGACAGTCCGGCGGCTACACCTTC CASSEGGQSGGYTF
. TRBJ2-4 TRBV28 . TGTGCCAGCAGCAGTTTGGGGTGGGGGACATTAGGGAACATTCAGTACTTC CASSSLGWGTLGNIQYF
. TRBJ2-1 TRBV7-8 TRBD2 TGTGCCAGCAGCCTCCCTAATGACGGGGGGGCAAAAAATGAGCAGTTCTTC CASSLPNDGGAKNEQFF
. TRBJ1-4 TRBV3-1/TRBV3-2 TRBD1 TGTGCCAGCAGCGTCTCCGGGACAGGTAATGAAAAACTGTTTTTT CASSVSGTGNEKLFF
. TRBJ1-2 TRBV5-1 . TGCGCCAGCAGCTTGGACCTTAACCCCAGAGGCTACACCTTC CASSLDLNPRGYTF
. TRBJ2-5 TRBV28 TRBD2 TGTGCCAGCACCCCCCGGGACTATCAAGAGACCCAGTACTTC CASTPRDYQETQYF